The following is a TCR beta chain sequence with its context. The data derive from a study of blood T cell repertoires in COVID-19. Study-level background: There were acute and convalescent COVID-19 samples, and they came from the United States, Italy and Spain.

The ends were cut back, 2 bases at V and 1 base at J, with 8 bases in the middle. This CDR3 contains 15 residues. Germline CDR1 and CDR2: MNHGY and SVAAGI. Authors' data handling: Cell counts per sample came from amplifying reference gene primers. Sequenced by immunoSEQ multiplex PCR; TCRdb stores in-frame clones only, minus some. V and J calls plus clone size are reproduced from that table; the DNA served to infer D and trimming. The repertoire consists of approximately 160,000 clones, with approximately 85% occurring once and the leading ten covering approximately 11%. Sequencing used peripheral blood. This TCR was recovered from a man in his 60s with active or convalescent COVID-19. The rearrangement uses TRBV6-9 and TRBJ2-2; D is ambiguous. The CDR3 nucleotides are TGTGCCAGCAGTTATCATGTCATGAACACCGGGGAGCTGTTTTTT. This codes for CASSYHVMNTGELFF.